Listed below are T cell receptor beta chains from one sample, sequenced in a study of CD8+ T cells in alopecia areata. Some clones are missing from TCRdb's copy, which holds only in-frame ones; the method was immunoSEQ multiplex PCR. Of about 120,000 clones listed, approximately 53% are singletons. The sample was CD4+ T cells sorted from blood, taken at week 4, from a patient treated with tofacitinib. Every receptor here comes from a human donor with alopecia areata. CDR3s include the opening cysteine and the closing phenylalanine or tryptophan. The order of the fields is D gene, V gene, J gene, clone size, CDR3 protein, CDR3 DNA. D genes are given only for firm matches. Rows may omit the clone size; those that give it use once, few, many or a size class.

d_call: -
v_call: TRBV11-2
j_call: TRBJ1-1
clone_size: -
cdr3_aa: CASQGRDLGAFF
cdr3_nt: TGTGCCAGCCAAGGACGAGATCTTGGAGCTTTCTTT

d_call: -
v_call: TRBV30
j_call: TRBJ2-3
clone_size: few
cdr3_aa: CAWRRDPTDTQYF
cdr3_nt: TGTGCCTGGAGGCGGGACCCCACAGATACGCAGTATTTT

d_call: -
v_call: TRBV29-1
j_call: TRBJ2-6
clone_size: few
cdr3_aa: CSVTAGHSGANVLTF
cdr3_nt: TGCAGCGTGACAGCCGGTCACTCTGGGGCCAACGTCCTGACTTTC

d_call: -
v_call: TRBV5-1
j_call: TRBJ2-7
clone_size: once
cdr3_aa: CASSLAPTGRSSYEQYF
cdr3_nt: TGCGCCAGCAGCTTGGCCCCAACAGGAAGGAGCTCCTACGAGCAGTACTTC

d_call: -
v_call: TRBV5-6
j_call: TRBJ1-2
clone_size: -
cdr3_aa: CASSLGQVNYGYTF
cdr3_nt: TGTGCCAGCAGCTTGGGACAGGTGAACTATGGCTACACCTTC

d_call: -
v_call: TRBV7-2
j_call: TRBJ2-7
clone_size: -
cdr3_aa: CASSQTGDYGQYF
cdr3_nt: TGTGCCAGCAGCCAGACAGGGGACTACGGGCAGTACTTC

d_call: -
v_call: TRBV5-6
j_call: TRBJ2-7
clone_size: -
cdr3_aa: CASSVYYEQYF
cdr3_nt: TGTGCCAGCAGTGTTTACTACGAGCAGTACTTC

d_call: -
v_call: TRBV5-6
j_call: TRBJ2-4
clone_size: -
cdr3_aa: CASSQNDRAKNIQYF
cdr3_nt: TGTGCCAGCAGCCAAAACGACAGGGCCAAAAACATTCAGTACTTC

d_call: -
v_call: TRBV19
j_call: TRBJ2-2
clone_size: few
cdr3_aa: CASTLRRSYPTGELFF
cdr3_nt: TGTGCCAGTACCCTTCGTAGGAGCTACCCCACCGGGGAGCTGTTTTTT

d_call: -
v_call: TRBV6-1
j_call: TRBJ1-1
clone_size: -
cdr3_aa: CASSTRGAVEAFF
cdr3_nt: TGTGCCAGCAGTACCCGCGGGGCAGTTGAAGCTTTCTTT

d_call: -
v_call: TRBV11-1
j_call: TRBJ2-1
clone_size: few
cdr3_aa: CASSLGEVNEQFF
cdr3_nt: TGTGCCAGCAGCTTAGGGGAGGTCAATGAGCAGTTCTTC

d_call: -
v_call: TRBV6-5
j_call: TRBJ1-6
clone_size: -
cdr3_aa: CASSSQGKGGNSPLHF
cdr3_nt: TGTGCCAGCAGTTCCCAGGGGAAAGGGGGTAATTCACCCCTCCACTTT

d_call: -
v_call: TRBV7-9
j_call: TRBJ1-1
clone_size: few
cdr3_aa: CASSRGQKAFF
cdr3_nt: TGTGCCAGCAGCCGCGGGCAGAAAGCTTTCTTT

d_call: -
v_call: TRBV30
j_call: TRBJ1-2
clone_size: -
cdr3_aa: CAGTFIGGYTF
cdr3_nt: TGTGCCGGAACATTCATTGGTGGCTACACCTTC

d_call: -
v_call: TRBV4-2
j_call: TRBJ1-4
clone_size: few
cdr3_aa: CASSQDLRGFNEKLFF
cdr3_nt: TGTGCCAGCAGCCAAGATCTCCGGGGGTTTAATGAAAAACTGTTTTTT

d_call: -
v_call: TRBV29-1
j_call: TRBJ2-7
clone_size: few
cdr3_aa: CSAFTYEQYF
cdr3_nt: TGCAGCGCCTTTACCTACGAGCAGTACTTC

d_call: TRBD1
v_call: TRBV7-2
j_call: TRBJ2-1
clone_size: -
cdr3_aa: CASSLRQGAGYEQFF
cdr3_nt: TGTGCCAGCAGCCTACGACAGGGCGCAGGTTATGAGCAGTTCTTC

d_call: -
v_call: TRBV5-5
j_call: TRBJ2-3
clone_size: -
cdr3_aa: CASSFPQGRDTQYF
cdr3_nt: TGTGCCAGCAGCTTTCCCCAGGGTAGAGATACGCAGTATTTT

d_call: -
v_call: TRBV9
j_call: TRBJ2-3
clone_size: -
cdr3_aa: CASSANTDTQYF
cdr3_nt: TGTGCCAGCAGCGCCAACACAGATACGCAGTATTTT

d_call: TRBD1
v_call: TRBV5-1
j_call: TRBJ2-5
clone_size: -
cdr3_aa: CAGHWTGGPQETQYF
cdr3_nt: TGCGCCGGACACTGGACAGGGGGCCCGCAAGAGACCCAGTACTTC

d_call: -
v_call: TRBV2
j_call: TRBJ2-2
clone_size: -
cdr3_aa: CASKGGQSGELFF
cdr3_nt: TGTGCCAGCAAGGGGGGCCAGTCCGGGGAGCTGTTTTTT

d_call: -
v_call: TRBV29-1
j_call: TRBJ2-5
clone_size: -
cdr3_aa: CSVGGFRATNGETQYF
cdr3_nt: TGCAGCGTGGGGGGTTTTAGAGCGACAAACGGGGAGACCCAGTACTTC

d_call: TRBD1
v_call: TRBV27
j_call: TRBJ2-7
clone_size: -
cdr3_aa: CASSPRGQRSYEQYF
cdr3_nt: TGTGCCAGCAGTCCTCGGGGACAGCGCTCCTACGAGCAGTACTTC

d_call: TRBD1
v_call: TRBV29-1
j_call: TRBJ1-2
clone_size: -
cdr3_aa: CSAVTGQADGYTF
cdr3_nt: TGCAGCGCCGTAACGGGACAGGCTGATGGCTACACCTTC

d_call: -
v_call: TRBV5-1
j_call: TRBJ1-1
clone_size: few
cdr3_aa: CASSLGGKGRAFF
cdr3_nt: TGCGCCAGCAGCTTGGGGGGAAAGGGGAGAGCTTTCTTT